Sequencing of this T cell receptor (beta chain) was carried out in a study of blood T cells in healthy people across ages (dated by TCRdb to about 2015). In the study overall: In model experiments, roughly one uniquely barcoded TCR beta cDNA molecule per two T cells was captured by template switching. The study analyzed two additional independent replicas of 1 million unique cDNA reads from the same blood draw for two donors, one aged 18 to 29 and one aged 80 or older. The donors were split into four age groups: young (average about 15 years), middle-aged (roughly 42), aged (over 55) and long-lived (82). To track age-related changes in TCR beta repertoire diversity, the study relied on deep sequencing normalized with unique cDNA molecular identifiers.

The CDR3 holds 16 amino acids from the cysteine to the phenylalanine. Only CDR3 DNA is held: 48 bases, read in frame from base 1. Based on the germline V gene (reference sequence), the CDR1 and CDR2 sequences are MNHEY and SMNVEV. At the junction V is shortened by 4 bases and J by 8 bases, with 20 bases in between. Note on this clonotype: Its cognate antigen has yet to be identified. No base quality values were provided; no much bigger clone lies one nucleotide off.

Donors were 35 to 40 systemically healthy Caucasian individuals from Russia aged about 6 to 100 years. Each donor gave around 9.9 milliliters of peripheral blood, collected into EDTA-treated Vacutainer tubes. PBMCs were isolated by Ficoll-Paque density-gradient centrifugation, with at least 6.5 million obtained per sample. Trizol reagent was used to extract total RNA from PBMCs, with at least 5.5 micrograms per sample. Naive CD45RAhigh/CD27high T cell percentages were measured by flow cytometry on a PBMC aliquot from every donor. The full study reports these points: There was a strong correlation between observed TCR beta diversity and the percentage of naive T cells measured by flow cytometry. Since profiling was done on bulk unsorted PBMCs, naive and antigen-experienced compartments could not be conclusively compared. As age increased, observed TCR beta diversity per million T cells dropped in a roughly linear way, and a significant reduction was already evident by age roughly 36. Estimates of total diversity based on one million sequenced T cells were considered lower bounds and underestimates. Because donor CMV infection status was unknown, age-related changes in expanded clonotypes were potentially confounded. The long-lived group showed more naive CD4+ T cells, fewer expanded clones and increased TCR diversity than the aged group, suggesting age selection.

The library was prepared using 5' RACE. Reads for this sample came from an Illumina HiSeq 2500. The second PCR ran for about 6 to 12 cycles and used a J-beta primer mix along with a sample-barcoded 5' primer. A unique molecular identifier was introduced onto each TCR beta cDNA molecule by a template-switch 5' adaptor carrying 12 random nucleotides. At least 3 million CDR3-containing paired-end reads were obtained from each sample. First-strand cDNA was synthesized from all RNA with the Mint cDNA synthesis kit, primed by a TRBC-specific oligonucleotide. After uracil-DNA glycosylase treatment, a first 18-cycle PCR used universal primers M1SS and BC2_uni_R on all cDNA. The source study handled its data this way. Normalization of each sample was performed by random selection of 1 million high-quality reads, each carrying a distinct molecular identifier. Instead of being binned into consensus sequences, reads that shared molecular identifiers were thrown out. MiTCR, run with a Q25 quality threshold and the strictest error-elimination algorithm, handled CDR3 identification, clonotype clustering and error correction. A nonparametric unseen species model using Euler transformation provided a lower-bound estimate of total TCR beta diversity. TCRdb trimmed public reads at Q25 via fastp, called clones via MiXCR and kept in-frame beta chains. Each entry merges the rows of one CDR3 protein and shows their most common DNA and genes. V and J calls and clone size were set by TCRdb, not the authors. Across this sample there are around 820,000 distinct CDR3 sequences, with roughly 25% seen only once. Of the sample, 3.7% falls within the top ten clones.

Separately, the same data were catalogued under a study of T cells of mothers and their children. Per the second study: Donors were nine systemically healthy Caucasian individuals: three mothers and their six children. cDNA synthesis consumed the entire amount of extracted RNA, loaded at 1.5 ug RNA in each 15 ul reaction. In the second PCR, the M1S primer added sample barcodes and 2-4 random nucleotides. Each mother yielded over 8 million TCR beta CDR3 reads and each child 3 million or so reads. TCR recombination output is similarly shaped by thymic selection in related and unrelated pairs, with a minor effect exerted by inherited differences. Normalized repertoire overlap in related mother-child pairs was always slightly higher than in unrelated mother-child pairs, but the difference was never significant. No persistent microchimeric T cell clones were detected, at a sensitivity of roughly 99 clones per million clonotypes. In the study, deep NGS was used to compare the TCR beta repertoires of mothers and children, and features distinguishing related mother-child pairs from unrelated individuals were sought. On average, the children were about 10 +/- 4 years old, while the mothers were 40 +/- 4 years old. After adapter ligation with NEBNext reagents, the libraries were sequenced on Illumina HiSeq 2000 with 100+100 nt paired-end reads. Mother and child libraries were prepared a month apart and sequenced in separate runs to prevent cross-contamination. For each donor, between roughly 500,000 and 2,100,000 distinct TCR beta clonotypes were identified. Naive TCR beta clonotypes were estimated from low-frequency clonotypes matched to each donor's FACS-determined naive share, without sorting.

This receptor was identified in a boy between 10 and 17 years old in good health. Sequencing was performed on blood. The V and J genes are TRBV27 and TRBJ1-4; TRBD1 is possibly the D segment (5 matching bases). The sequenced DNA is TGTGCCAGCAGTTCAACCCCGGAAGGGGAAAGAGAAAAACTGTTTTTT. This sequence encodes CASSSTPEGEREKLFF.